This T cell receptor beta chain was sequenced in a study of blood T cell repertoires in COVID-19. Study-level information: Acute and convalescent COVID-19 samples came from the United States, Italy and Spain. From T cells, B-cell-depleted T cells, or PBMCs came the material, which was cDNA or gDNA.

This clone was picked up one time. Original processing notes: The authors estimated nucleated cell counts from reference gene primer amplification. The assay was immunoSEQ multiplex PCR, and TCRdb's table has in-frame clones only and misses some. The V and J calls and clone size are taken from that table; D and trimming were inferred from the DNA. This repertoire shows under 150,000 clones, 90% found once; its top ten account for 3.7%. The germline V and J ends were trimmed by 2 bases and 0 bases, with 11 bases remaining between them. Germline V CDR1 and CDR2: SGHVS, FQNEAQ. The CDR3 totals 15 residues.

Material: peripheral blood. This chain connects TRBV7-8 to TRBJ2-7; perhaps TRBD1 as D (5 bases). This sequence was found in a man aged 50 to 60 with active COVID-19. CDR3: CASSLQGTFSYEQYF. The CDR3, as DNA: TGTGCCAGCAGCTTACAGGGTACCTTCTCCTACGAGCAGTACTTC.